A selection of T cell receptor beta chains follows, all from one sample in a study of radiation and T cells in renal cell carcinoma. The data were produced by immunoSEQ multiplex PCR, yet TCRdb's version contains in-frame clones alone and is incomplete. The sample shows around 86,000 clones, 70% to 90% of them seen only once. This sample comprised blood, obtained from a patient whose treatment included radiotherapy and nephrectomy. The receptors originated from a woman aged 45-60 years with renal cell carcinoma. Both conserved end residues are part of each CDR3. Each record gives: CDR3 protein, CDR3 DNA, J gene, V gene, clone size, D gene. The D gene is left open where the match is weak. A clone size is listed for some rows: how often the clone was seen (once, few, many), or a class if it is expanded.

CASSREAGGQYF | TGTGCCAGCAGCCGGGAGGCAGGGGGGCAGTACTTC | TRBJ2-7 | TRBV5-6 | - | -
CASSVRQGNSPLHF | TGTGCCAGCAGCGTTCGACAGGGGAATTCACCCCTCCACTTT | TRBJ1-6 | TRBV7-8 | - | TRBD1
CASSSQGALQPQHF | TGTGCCAGCAGTTCACAGGGGGCTCTTCAGCCCCAGCATTTT | TRBJ1-5 | TRBV6-6 | - | TRBD1
CASTFKGAVTDTQYF | TGTGCCAGCACCTTTAAGGGGGCAGTGACAGATACGCAGTATTTT | TRBJ2-3 | TRBV28 | - | TRBD1
CASSQGLPGTQYF | TGTGCCAGCAGCCAGGGCCTCCCGGGGACCCAGTACTTC | TRBJ2-5 | TRBV11-3 | - | -
CASSLSNEKLFF | TGTGCCAGCAGCCTGTCTAATGAAAAACTGTTTTTT | TRBJ1-4 | TRBV7-9 | - | -
CASSRTGNNQPQHF | TGTGCCAGCTCAAGGACAGGGAACAATCAGCCCCAGCATTTT | TRBJ1-5 | TRBV18 | once | TRBD1
CASSRKPPGQGNTGELFF | TGCGCCAGCAGCCGAAAACCCCCGGGACAAGGAAACACCGGGGAGCTGTTTTTT | TRBJ2-2 | TRBV4-3 | - | -
CASSPRTGLNTEAFF | TGCGCCAGCAGCCCCAGGACAGGCCTGAACACTGAAGCTTTCTTT | TRBJ1-1 | TRBV5-1 | - | TRBD1
CASTDHPDYEQYF | TGCGCCAGCACCGACCACCCGGATTACGAGCAGTACTTC | TRBJ2-7 | TRBV10-2 | - | -
CASSSGRLNYGYTF | TGTGCCAGCAGCTCGGGACGGTTAAACTATGGCTACACCTTC | TRBJ1-2 | TRBV7-2 | - | -
CASSPGRNLYEQYF | TGTGCCAGCAGCCCGGGGAGGAACCTATACGAGCAGTACTTC | TRBJ2-7 | TRBV6-1 | - | -
CASSPTLGSYEQYF | TGTGCCAGCAGCCCAACATTGGGTTCCTACGAGCAGTACTTC | TRBJ2-7 | TRBV11-2 | - | -
CASSLDRDTQYF | TGTGCCAGCAGCTTAGACCGGGATACGCAGTATTTT | TRBJ2-3 | TRBV7-2 | - | -